This entry describes one T cell receptor beta chain. TRB amplification used around 260 ng of peripheral blood genomic DNA. This entry comes from a study of T cell clusters in autoimmune cytopenias. Multiplex touch-down PCR amplified TRB using TRB-A and TRB-B pools in one tube. TCRdb reanalyzed the multiplex PCR reads, giving one entry per CDR3 protein sequence and no DNA. The sample includes 9,500 to 12,000 distinct CDR3 sequences. In germline, CDR1 is MNHNS, CDR2 SASEGT. This CDR3 is 17 amino acids long. Separately, the same data were catalogued under a study of T cell repertoires in aging, cancer and after chemotherapy.

The sequencing sample was made of peripheral blood. The sequence was collected from a human donor in good health. V is TRBV6-1 and J is TRBJ2-3; TCRdb gives TRBD2 as the D gene, but with no DNA this cannot be confirmed. CDR3 sequence: CASSEGHSGVSTDTQYF.